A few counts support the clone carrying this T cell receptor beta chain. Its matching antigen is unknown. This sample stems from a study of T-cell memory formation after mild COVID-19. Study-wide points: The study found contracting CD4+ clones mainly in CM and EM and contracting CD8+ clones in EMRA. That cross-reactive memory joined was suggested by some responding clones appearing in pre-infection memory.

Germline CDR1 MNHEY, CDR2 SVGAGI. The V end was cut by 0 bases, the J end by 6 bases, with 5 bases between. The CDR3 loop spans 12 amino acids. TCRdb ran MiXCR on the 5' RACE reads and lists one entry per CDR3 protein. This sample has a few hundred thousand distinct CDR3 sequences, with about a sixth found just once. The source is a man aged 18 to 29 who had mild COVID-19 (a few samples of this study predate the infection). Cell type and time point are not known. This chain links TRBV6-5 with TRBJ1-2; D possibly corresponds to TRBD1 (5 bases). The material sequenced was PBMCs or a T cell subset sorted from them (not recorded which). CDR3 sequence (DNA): TGTGCCAGCAGTTACTCGGGGCATGGCTACACCTTC. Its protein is CASSYSGHGYTF.